Following are 19 T cell receptor beta chains from one sample sequenced in a study of shared clonotypes between healthy human individuals. The data were produced by immunoSEQ multiplex PCR, yet TCRdb's version contains in-frame clones alone and is incomplete. This sample has 2.3 million or so clones, with about 92% found just once. Sequencing was carried out using naive CD4+ T cells from PBMCs. Subset: CD45RA+ positively selected. These TCRs come from a man aged 18 to 29 in good health. Some clones in this sample may be carry-over from other donors' samples.

The chain couples TRBV19 to TRBJ2-1; 11 bases line up with TRBD2. With V trimmed by 4 bases and J by 0 bases, 5 bases remained unmatched. There are 17 residues in the CDR3. Germline V gene data show CDR1 as LNHDA and CDR2 as SQIVND (reference sequence). CDR3 residues: CASSTRTSGRSYNEQFF. The DNA of the CDR3 is TGTGCCAGTAGTACGCGGACTAGCGGGCGCTCCTACAATGAGCAGTTCTTC. Combining the CDR3 with reference TRBV19 and TRBJ2-1 gives the whole variable domain DGGITQSPKYLFRKEGQNVTLSCEQNLNHDAMYWYRQDPGQGLRLIYYSQIVNDFQKGDIAEGYSVSREKKESFPLTVTSAQKNPTAFYLCASSTRTSGRSYNEQFFGPGTRLTVL.

The chain links TRBV5-1 to TRBJ2-5; D possibly uses TRBD1 or TRBD2 (5 bases each). CDR3 length: 15 amino acids. Trimming left V 3 bases short and J 5 bases short, with 17 bases between. The V gene's germline CDR1 is SGHRS and CDR2 YFSETQ. The CDR3 DNA reads as TGCGCCAGCAGCTCAGGGTCGGCGGGCTGGGAGACCCAGTACTTC. This translates into CASSSGSAGWETQYF. Variable domain in full (rest from reference TRBV5-1 and TRBJ2-5): KAGVTQTPRYLIKTRGQQVTLSCSPISGHRSVSWYQQTPGQGLQFLFEYFSETQRNKGNFPGRFSGRQFSNSRSEMNVSTLELGDSALYLCASSSGSAGWETQYFGPGTRLLVL.

The CDR3 spells CASSEGRGLGYTF. The CDR3 DNA is TGTGCCAGCAGTGAAGGGAGGGGGCTAGGCTACACCTTC. The rearrangement uses TRBV6-1 and TRBJ1-2; 7 bases are shared with TRBD1. Per germline, CDR1 MNHNS and CDR2 SASEGT. With V trimmed by 1 base and J by 8 bases, 4 bases remained unmatched. This CDR3 has 13 residues.

The chain carries TRBV19 and TRBJ1-3; D is undetermined. Per the germline V gene, CDR1 is LNHDA and CDR2 is SQIVND (reference sequence). V was clipped by 3 bases and J by 0 bases, with 9 bases between them. CDR3 length equals 15 residues. The DNA of the CDR3 is TGTGCCAGTAGTATTGTCGGGCTCTCTGGAAACACCATATATTTT. It translates to CASSIVGLSGNTIYF.

CDR3: CASSLISAASGDVAFF. The CDR3 nucleotides are TGTGCCAGCAGTTTAATTTCCGCCGCTAGCGGGGACGTAGCTTTCTTT. The V gene is TRBV28, the J gene TRBJ1-1; TRBD1 might be the D (5 bases). This CDR3 has 16 amino acids. With 2 bases removed from V and 10 bases from J, the gap between germline ends came to 23 bases. Germline V gives CDR1 MDHEN, CDR2 SYDVKM.

The chain uses TRBV28 and TRBJ2-3, with a weak D call TRBD1 (6 bases). With 6 bases removed from V and 0 bases from J, the gap between germline ends came to 19 bases. The CDR3 has 17 residues. Germline CDR1 is MDHEN and CDR2 is SYDVKM. The CDR3 DNA reads TGTGCCAGCAGGCTAGGGGGACCCGAGACTAGCACAGATACGCAGTATTTT. Encoded protein: CASRLGGPETSTDTQYF.

The CDR3 is CASSEDGLSSYEQYF. CDR3 DNA: TGTGCCAGCTCAGAGGACGGCCTGAGCTCCTACGAGCAGTACTTC. The chain links TRBV18 to TRBJ2-7; D gene ambiguous. V was cut by 5 bases and J by 0 bases, with 14 bases left in between. Germline loops: CDR1 KGHSH, CDR2 LQKENI. The CDR3 totals 15 residues.

This chain connects TRBV27 to TRBJ2-3; D is undetermined. The CDR3 sequence is 15 residues long. CDR1 and CDR2 (germline): MNHEY, SMNVEV (reference sequence). V lost 4 bases and J 3 bases, leaving 14 bases between the germline ends. The CDR3 is CASSYAFGATDTQYF. In DNA, the CDR3 is TGTGCCAGCAGTTACGCCTTTGGTGCAACAGATACGCAGTATTTT.

The CDR3 DNA follows: TGCAGTGCTAGACTGGAAGAGCAGTACTTC. Protein: CSARLEEQYF. This chain connects TRBV20-1 to TRBJ2-7, with D hard to call. V dropped 2 bases and J dropped 7 bases, with 6 bases sitting between them. Germline V gives CDR1 DFQATT, CDR2 SNEGSKA (reference sequence). This CDR3 comprises 10 residues.

The rearrangement links TRBV7-8 to TRBJ2-7; TRBD2 aligns across 13 bases. Germline loops: CDR1 SGHVS, CDR2 FQNEAQ. Trimming at V came to 1 base and at J to 10 bases, leaving 7 bases not matched to a gene. The CDR3 loop spans 15 amino acids. CDR3 DNA: TGTGCCAGCAGCTTAGTAGGGACTAGCGGGACAGGACAGTACTTC. Encoded protein: CASSLVGTSGTGQYF.

The chain is built from TRBV7-7 and TRBJ2-7; D call uncertain. The germline CDR1 and CDR2 sequences are SSHAT and FNYEAQ (reference sequence). The CDR3 sequence is 12 residues long. Trimming removed 5 bases from V and 7 bases from J, with 12 bases in between. The chain's CDR3 is CASSPTWWEQYF. CDR3 nucleotide sequence: TGTGCCAGCAGCCCCACGTGGTGGGAGCAGTACTTC.

Of note for this clone: This sample also contains other DNA sequences that code for the same CDR3. The chain uses TRBV29-1 and TRBJ1-1, with D tentatively TRBD1 (6 bases). V was clipped by 4 bases and J by 2 bases, with 11 bases between them. Germline CDR1 reads SQVTM; CDR2 reads ANQGSEA. The CDR3 contains 13 residues. The chain's CDR3 is CSVAGTTNTEAFF. DNA of the CDR3: TGCAGCGTTGCCGGGACAACTAACACTGAAGCTTTCTTT.

The count of this clone is one. The chain combines TRBV18 with TRBJ1-5; D remains unclear. This CDR3 has 12 residues. From germline, CDR1 is KGHSH and CDR2 LQKENI. The V end was cut by 4 bases, the J end by 9 bases, with 10 bases between. DNA of the CDR3: TGTGCCAGCTCACTCGATTTTGGGCCCCAGCATTTT. This translates into CASSLDFGPQHF.

The V call is TRBV11-2, the J call TRBJ2-2; D uncertain. Trimming cost V 2 bases and J 5 bases, with 9 bases left between them. The CDR3 sequence is 14 residues long. CDR1 and CDR2 (germline): SGHAT, FQNNGV. CDR3 DNA: TGTGCCAGCAGCTTATACGGCCCTACCGGGGAGCTGTTTTTT. This translates into CASSLYGPTGELFF.

The chain links TRBV6-1 to TRBJ1-2; unclear D gene. The CDR3 sequence is 12 residues long. Deletions cut 4 bases from V and 4 bases from J, with 7 bases between. Germline V lookup: CDR1 MNHNS, CDR2 SASEGT. CDR3 coding DNA: TGTGCCAGCAGTGTCGAGATCTATGGCTACACCTTC. Its protein is CASSVEIYGYTF.

V usage is TRBV18 and J usage is TRBJ2-3; 8 positions agree with TRBD2. Germline V gene lookup returns CDR1 KGHSH and CDR2 LQKENI. With V trimmed by 4 bases and J by 2 bases, 8 bases remained unmatched. This CDR3 spans 16 amino acids. The CDR3 region is CASSLLASGLTDTQYF. The CDR3 DNA sequence: TGTGCCAGCTCACTCTTGGCTAGCGGGCTCACAGATACGCAGTATTTT.

This clone appeared a few times. The rearrangement links TRBV2 to TRBJ1-5; D is unresolved. Germline lookup yields CDR1 SNHLY and CDR2 FYNNEI. V lost 5 bases, J lost 0 bases, and 11 bases lay in between. There are 15 residues in the CDR3. The CDR3: CASSQTGYSNQPQHF. DNA of the CDR3: TGTGCCAGCAGTCAGACCGGCTATAGCAATCAGCCCCAGCATTTT.

V and J are TRBV5-4 and TRBJ2-5, with D tentatively TRBD1 (6 bases). V was trimmed by 4 bases and J by 2 bases, leaving 18 bases between them. The CDR3 covers 16 residues. Germline-derived CDR1 and CDR2 are SGHNT and YYREEE (reference sequence). Here the CDR3 DNA reads TGTGCCAGCAGCCGAGAGGGACATCGGAGTCAAGAGACCCAGTACTTC. Translating gives CASSREGHRSQETQYF.

V usage is TRBV5-1 and J usage is TRBJ2-1, with D hard to call. Per the germline V gene, CDR1 is SGHRS and CDR2 is YFSETQ. V shed 7 bases and J shed 0 bases, with 11 bases lying between them. The CDR3 extends over 14 amino acids. The CDR3 DNA reads as TGCGCCAGCCTTGACCCGAGCTCCTACAATGAGCAGTTCTTC. It translates to CASLDPSSYNEQFF.